Below are 32 T cell receptor beta chains sequenced from a single sample in a study of blood T cells in healthy people across ages. Then a second PCR, running roughly 7 to 11 cycles, was carried out with a sample-barcoded 5' primer and a J-beta primer mix. MiXCR was run by TCRdb on the 5' RACE reads, yielding one entry per CDR3 protein. The sample records more than 700,000 distinct CDR3 sequences, roughly 46% being singletons. The material sequenced was blood. These receptors all stem from a man older than 75 in good health.

A remark on this clonotype: A read error may be the cause here, since a much bigger clone is one base away. The chain is built from TRBV19 and TRBJ2-1; no firm D call. The V and J ends lost 5 bases and 5 bases respectively, with 19 bases between them. Per germline, CDR1 LNHDA and CDR2 SQIVND (reference sequence). The CDR3 is 16 amino acids. The CDR3 is CASSRSLTDLNNEQFF. CDR3 in DNA: TGTGCCAGTAGTCGTTCACTAACGGACCTTAACAATGAGCAGTTCTTC.

This clonotype was seen more than once but under ten times. This chain joins TRBV20-1 and TRBJ1-2; no reliable D call. The germline V gene encodes CDR1 DFQATT and CDR2 SNEGSKA (reference sequence). With 5 bases removed from V and 7 bases from J, the gap between germline ends came to 14 bases. The CDR3 is 12 residues long. CDR3 sequence reads: CSARTERPGYTF. The CDR3 coding sequence is TGCAGTGCTCGAACCGAGAGGCCTGGCTACACCTTC.

The chain combines TRBV4-3 with TRBJ2-7; TRBD2 aligns across 7 bases. The germline CDR1 and CDR2 sequences are LGHNA and YSLEER. The length of the CDR3 is 15 residues. The trim removed 1 base at V and 0 bases at J, leaving 3 bases unmatched. CDR3 sequence reads: CASSQGEGSSYEQYF. The CDR3 DNA reads TGCGCCAGCAGCCAAGGGGAGGGTAGCTCCTACGAGCAGTACTTC.

Worth noting for this clonotype: It may be a read error: a sequence one base away is much more abundant. This sequence joins TRBV5-1 and TRBJ2-5; possible D gene TRBD2, 5 bases. V was cut by 0 bases and J by 11 bases, with 17 bases left in between. The CDR3 is made up of 14 amino acids. Germline CDR1 SGHRS, CDR2 YFSETQ. The CDR3 is CASSLEGSSYKQYF. CDR3 bases: TGCGCCAGCAGCTTGGAAGGGAGCTCCTACAAGCAGTACTTC.

To note about this clonotype: A much larger clone is a single base away; this may be a read error. The chain combines TRBV30 with TRBJ1-6; 7 nucleotides line up with TRBD1. Germline V gives CDR1 GTSNPN, CDR2 SVGIG (reference sequence). Trimming at V came to 1 base and at J to 8 bases, leaving 5 bases not matched to a gene. This CDR3 is built from 14 residues. The CDR3 nucleotides are TGTGCCTGGAGTGCCGGACAGGATGATTCACCCCTCCACTTT. This codes for CAWSAGQDDSPLHF.

This clonotype was recorded once. The rearrangement uses TRBV5-1 and TRBJ2-1; 12 bases align to TRBD2. This CDR3 spans 16 amino acids. V lost 6 bases, J lost 9 bases, and 13 bases stayed unmatched. In germline, CDR1 is SGHRS, CDR2 YFSETQ. In DNA form, the CDR3 reads TGCGCCAGCAACTCGTCAGGACTAGCGGGATGGTCTGAGCAGTTCTTC. Residues: CASNSSGLAGWSEQFF.

This chain connects TRBV20-1 to TRBJ2-5; a possible D gene is TRBD2 (5 bases). TRBJ2-7 explains the end of the DNA better; the J call may be wrong. The germline CDR1 and CDR2 sequences are DFQATT and SNEGSKA (reference sequence). This CDR3 has 12 amino acids. The CDR3 region is CSARTSSPEQYF. CDR3 bases: TGCAGTGCTAGAACGTCTAGCCCCGAGCAGTACTTC.

V gene TRBV10-3 combines with J gene TRBJ2-1; 16 positions agree with TRBD2. Trimming cost V 7 bases and J 5 bases; bases outside gene matches: 8. Per germline, CDR1 ENHRY and CDR2 SYGVKD. The CDR3 totals 17 residues. The CDR3 sequence is CAIKGQGTSGRDNEQFF. CDR3 nucleotide sequence: TGTGCCATCAAAGGGCAGGGGACTAGCGGGAGGGACAATGAGCAGTTCTTC.

CDR3 DNA: TGCGCCAGCAGCTTGTTATCGGAGCAAGAGACCCAGTACTTC. Its protein is CASSLLSEQETQYF. The chain employs TRBV5-1 and TRBJ2-5; D remains unclear. The CDR3 has 14 amino acids. The germline V gene has CDR1 SGHRS and CDR2 YFSETQ. V lost 1 base to trimming and J lost 2 bases, with 9 bases between them.

This clonotype was picked up a small number of times. The chain has TRBV20-1 and TRBJ2-1; weak D call: TRBD2 (5 bases). Germline CDR1 is DFQATT and CDR2 is SNEGSKA (reference sequence). This CDR3 spans 13 amino acids. Deletions cut 8 bases from V and 4 bases from J, with 15 bases between. CDR3 sequence (DNA): TGCAGTAAACCGGCCCCGGGGTACAATGAGCAGTTCTTC. It encodes CSKPAPGYNEQFF.

This clonotype was seen ten or more times. The CDR3 coding sequence is TGTGCCAGCAGCGTTGGGGATACGCAGTATTTT. Its protein is CASSVGDTQYF. This chain uses TRBV9 with TRBJ2-3; D call uncertain. In germline, CDR1 is SGDLS, CDR2 YYNGEE. The V end was cut by 2 bases, the J end by 6 bases, with 4 bases between. This CDR3 comprises 11 residues.

This clonotype was observed many times. The chain joins TRBV12-3 or TRBV12-4 to TRBJ2-3; perhaps TRBD1 as D (5 bases). This CDR3 contains 15 residues. With 6 bases removed from V and 2 bases from J, the gap between germline ends came to 15 bases. The CDR3 is CASSPSKGNTDTQYF. The CDR3 nucleotides are TGTGCCAGCAGCCCCAGTAAGGGGAACACAGATACGCAGTATTTT.

At least ten counts were recorded for this clonotype. This clone may be a read error of a much larger clone one base away. The J gene is TRBJ2-7, the V gene TRBV10-3, with D perhaps assigned TRBD1 or TRBD2 (5 bases each). The CDR3 loop spans 15 amino acids. Trimming removed 0 bases from V and 7 bases from J, with 16 bases in between. The germline CDR1 and CDR2 sequences are ENHRY and SYGVKD. CDR3 DNA: TGTGCCATCAGTGAGTCCGGGACGGATTACAATGAGCAGTACTTC. Amino acid sequence: CAISESGTDYNEQYF.

This rearrangement joins TRBV11-1 to TRBJ2-3; the match to TRBD2 covers 8 bases. CDR1 and CDR2 from the germline V gene are SGHAT and FQDESV (reference sequence). CDR3 length equals 16 residues. With 1 base clipped from V and 7 bases from J, the junction kept 10 bases outside the gene matches. CDR3 protein: CASSLEGSGRVNTQYF. CDR3 in DNA: TGTGCCAGCAGCTTAGAAGGCAGCGGGAGAGTCAATACGCAGTATTTT. The whole variable domain, remainder taken from reference TRBV11-1 and TRBJ2-3, is EAEVAQSPRYKITEKSQAVAFWCDPISGHATLYWYRQILGQGPELLVQFQDESVVDDSQLPKDRFSAERLKGVDSTLKIQPAELGDSAMYLCASSLEGSGRVNTQYFGPGTRLTVL.

This clonotype has only a few counts. This chain links TRBV20-1 with TRBJ2-1; 7 nucleotides match TRBD2. Germline values: CDR1 DFQATT, CDR2 SNEGSKA (reference sequence). This CDR3 comprises 14 residues. The V and J ends lost 5 bases and 2 bases, in that order; junction bases with no gene match: 6. The CDR3 DNA is TGCAGTGCTGTACTAGCGATTACCTACAATGAGCAGTTCTTC. Amino acids: CSAVLAITYNEQFF.

The rearrangement uses TRBV6-2 or TRBV6-3 and TRBJ2-5; the D gene is possibly TRBD1 (6 bases). Trimming cost V 5 bases and J 3 bases, with 16 bases left between them. The CDR3 totals 15 residues. Germline V gives CDR1 MNHEY, CDR2 SVGEGT. CDR3 in amino acids: CASSGRGQIKETQYF. For the CDR3, the DNA is TGTGCCAGCAGTGGCCGAGGACAGATTAAAGAGACCCAGTACTTC.

This clonotype was recorded a few times. V and J are TRBV20-1 and TRBJ2-3; D remains unclear. Trimming pared 0 bases from V and 6 bases from J, leaving 7 bases between. This CDR3 spans 12 amino acids. Germline CDR1 reads DFQATT; CDR2 reads SNEGSKA (reference sequence). In DNA, the CDR3 is TGCAGTGCTAGAGAAACGGCGGATACGCAGTATTTT. Protein: CSARETADTQYF.

The chain combines TRBV4-2 with TRBJ2-3, with 8 bases identical to TRBD2. V lost 3 bases, J lost 4 bases, and 15 bases stayed unmatched. The length of the CDR3 is 18 residues. CDR1 is LGHNA and CDR2 is YNFKEQ in the germline V gene. Here the CDR3 reads CASSQAGSSGEYADTQYF. In DNA, the CDR3 is TGTGCCAGCAGCCAGGCTGGGAGTAGCGGGGAGTACGCAGATACGCAGTATTTT.

V is TRBV28 and J is TRBJ1-1, with a weak D call TRBD1 (5 bases). V dropped 9 bases and J dropped 5 bases, with 7 bases sitting between them. The CDR3 is made up of 10 amino acids. The V gene's germline CDR1 is MDHEN and CDR2 SYDVKM. The CDR3 region has the DNA TGTGCCAGAAAGGGGACTGAAGCTTTCTTT. Protein product: CARKGTEAFF.

This clonotype was observed a few times. The V gene is TRBV30, the J gene TRBJ2-1; D is unresolved. Trimming pared 4 bases from V and 0 bases from J, leaving 13 bases between. Germline V gene data show CDR1 as GTSNPN and CDR2 as SVGIG (reference sequence). This CDR3 has 15 residues. The CDR3 loop reads CAWTVGVSSYNEQFF. In nucleotides, the CDR3 is TGTGCCTGGACCGTTGGGGTTAGCTCCTACAATGAGCAGTTCTTC.

The table lists this clonotype with a few counts. This chain connects TRBV7-8 to TRBJ2-5, with 13 nucleotides matching TRBD2. This CDR3 is built from 15 residues. Trimming removed 5 bases from V and 11 bases from J; junction bases left unmatched: 11. Germline loops: CDR1 SGHVS, CDR2 FQNEAQ. DNA of the CDR3: TGTGCCAGCAGCCCGGGACTAGCGGGGTCCAATGAGCAGTACTTC. This sequence encodes CASSPGLAGSNEQYF.

The genes are TRBV12-3 or TRBV12-4 and TRBJ1-5; the D is unclear. V lost 5 bases, J lost 4 bases, and 9 bases lay in between. CDR3 length: 13 amino acids. CDR3 DNA sequence: TGTGCCAGCAGTATTGGACCGAATCAGCCCCAGCATTTT. This codes for CASSIGPNQPQHF.

This clonotype was detected once. The genes are TRBV12-3 or TRBV12-4 and TRBJ2-3, with a tentative D call TRBD1 (7 bases). This CDR3 comprises 13 residues. Deletions cut 6 bases from V and 4 bases from J, with 11 bases between. The CDR3 DNA reads as TGTGCCAGCAGGGAGGGGGCCCCAGATACGCAGTATTTT. As protein: CASREGAPDTQYF.

The chain has TRBV28 and TRBJ2-1, with 11 positions matching TRBD2. J was trimmed by 5 bases and V by 2 bases; bases with no gene match: 26. Germline V CDR1 and CDR2: MDHEN, SYDVKM. This CDR3 contains 23 residues. The CDR3: CASSLKGIIWAVSGRAEHNEQFF. The DNA of the CDR3 is TGTGCCAGCAGTTTAAAAGGGATCATATGGGCAGTTAGCGGGAGGGCCGAACACAATGAGCAGTTCTTC.

The genes are TRBV21-1 and TRBJ2-1; TRBD1 is the table's D call, not checked against the DNA. TRBV21-1 corresponds to a pseudogene. The CDR3 loop spans 15 amino acids. The CDR3 sequence: CARSKALGVGFEQFF. The CDR3 DNA is TGTGCCCGCAGCAAAGCCCTGGGCGTAGGATTTGAGCAGTTCTTC.

In its sample, this clonotype was seen a few times. V usage is TRBV24-1 and J usage is TRBJ2-5; 7 bases fit TRBD1. The germline gives CDR1 KGHDR, CDR2 SFDVKD. The trim removed 4 bases at V and 2 bases at J, leaving 15 bases unmatched. This CDR3 is 18 amino acids long. The CDR3 DNA sequence: TGTGCCACCAGTGACCGAGGTCCAGACAGGGCATCTCAAGAGACCCAGTACTTC. It codes for CATSDRGPDRASQETQYF.

In its sample, this clonotype was seen once. CDR3 sequence: CASSYGGGSTDTQYF. The DNA for the CDR3 is TGTGCCAGCAGTTACGGCGGGGGGTCCACAGATACGCAGTATTTT. This chain joins TRBV6-5 and TRBJ2-3; 8 bases are shared with TRBD2. This CDR3 is built from 15 residues. From germline, CDR1 is MNHEY and CDR2 SVGAGI. The J segment lost 2 bases and the V segment lost 2 bases, leaving 3 bases of the junction unmatched.

This clonotype showed up many times. This chain connects TRBV5-1 to TRBJ2-7, with 7 bases aligning to TRBD2. The germline CDR1 and CDR2 sequences are SGHRS and YFSETQ. V was pared by 5 bases and J by 4 bases, with 9 bases of the junction left unmatched. The CDR3 is 14 residues long. The CDR3 DNA follows: TGCGCCAGCAGTCTCGAGGGAGGGTTGTACGAGCAGTACTTC. Translation gives CASSLEGGLYEQYF.

The rearrangement links TRBV7-2 to TRBJ2-7, with D maybe TRBD1 (7 bases). CDR3 length: 13 residues. The V and J ends lost 2 bases and 10 bases respectively, with 15 bases between them. The V gene's germline CDR1 is SGHTA and CDR2 FQGNSA. The CDR3 DNA reads TGTGCCAGCAGCTTAATCCAGGGGGGTGCCCAGTACTTC. It specifies CASSLIQGGAQYF.

The V call is TRBV7-2, the J call TRBJ2-2; D remains unclear. Germline V gives CDR1 SGHTA, CDR2 FQGNSA. The CDR3 consists of 13 residues. The V and J ends lost 11 bases and 0 bases respectively, with 10 bases between them. Written as DNA, the CDR3 is TGTGCCTCGGAGACCGCGAACACCGGGGAGCTGTTTTTT. Translation: CASETANTGELFF.

The V gene is TRBV25-1, the J gene TRBJ2-4, with 15 bases fitting TRBD2. Judging by the DNA end, TRBJ2-5 fits better; the J call may be wrong. The length of the CDR3 is 17 residues. Germline V gene data show CDR1 as MGHDK and CDR2 as SYGVNS. CDR3 in DNA: TGTGCCAGCACTAAACCGGGACTAGCGGGAGGAGGGGAGACCCAGTACTTC. This codes for CASTKPGLAGGGETQYF.

This clonotype was recorded a few times. The rearrangement joins TRBV7-6 to TRBJ2-1, with TRBD2 matching 7 bases. The V gene's germline CDR1 is SGHVS and CDR2 FNYEAQ. Germline trimming cut 0 bases from V and 9 bases from J; bases unmatched to any gene: 5. CDR3 length equals 14 residues. For the CDR3, the DNA is TGTGCCAGCAGCTTAGCGCGCCGGGAGGCTGAGCAGTTCTTC. It translates to CASSLARREAEQFF. The full variable domain, in which reference TRBV7-6 and TRBJ2-1 provide the parts outside the CDR3, is GAGVSQSPRYKVTKRGQDVALRCDPISGHVSLYWYRQALGQGPEFLTYFNYEAQQDKSGLPNDRFSAERPEGSISTLTIQRTEQRDSAMYRCASSLARREAEQFFGPGTRLTVL.